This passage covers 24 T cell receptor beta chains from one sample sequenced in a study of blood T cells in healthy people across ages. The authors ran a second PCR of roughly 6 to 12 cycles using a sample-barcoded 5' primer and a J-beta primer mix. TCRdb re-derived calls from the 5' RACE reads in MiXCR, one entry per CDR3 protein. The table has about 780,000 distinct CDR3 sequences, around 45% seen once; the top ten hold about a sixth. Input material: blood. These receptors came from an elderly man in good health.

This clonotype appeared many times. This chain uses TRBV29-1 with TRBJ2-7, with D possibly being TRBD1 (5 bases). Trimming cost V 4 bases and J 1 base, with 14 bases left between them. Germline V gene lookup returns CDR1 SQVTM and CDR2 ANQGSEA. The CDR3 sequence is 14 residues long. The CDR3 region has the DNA TGCAGCGTTGCGACACCACAGGCGTCCTACGAGCAGTACTTC. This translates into CSVATPQASYEQYF.

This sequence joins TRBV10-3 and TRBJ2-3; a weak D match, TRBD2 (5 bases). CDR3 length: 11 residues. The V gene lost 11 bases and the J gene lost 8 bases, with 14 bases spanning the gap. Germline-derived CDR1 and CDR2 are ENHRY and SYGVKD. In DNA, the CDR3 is TGTGCCGTCAAGGACTTCGGTACGCAGTATTTT. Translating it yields CAVKDFGTQYF.

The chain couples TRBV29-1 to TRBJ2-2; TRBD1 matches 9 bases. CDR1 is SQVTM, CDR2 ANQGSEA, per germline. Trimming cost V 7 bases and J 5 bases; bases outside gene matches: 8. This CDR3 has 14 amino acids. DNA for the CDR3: TGCAGCGGAGGCCAGGGACAGGGTACCGGGGAGCTGTTTTTT. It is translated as CSGGQGQGTGELFF.

CDR3 sequence reads: CASSPRTSGSLSDTQYF. The CDR3 DNA reads as TGTGCCAGCAGCCCTCGGACTAGCGGGAGCCTCTCAGATACGCAGTATTTT. The rearrangement uses TRBV12-3 or TRBV12-4 and TRBJ2-3, with 13 bases aligning to TRBD2. V shed 6 bases and J 4 bases; nucleotides not matched to a gene: 10. This CDR3 comprises 17 residues.

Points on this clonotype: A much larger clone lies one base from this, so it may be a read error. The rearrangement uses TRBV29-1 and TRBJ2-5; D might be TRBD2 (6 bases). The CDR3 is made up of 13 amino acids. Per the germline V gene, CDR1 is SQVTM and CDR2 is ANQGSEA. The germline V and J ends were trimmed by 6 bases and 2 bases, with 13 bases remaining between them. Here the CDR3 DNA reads TGCAGCGTAGGTGTGGGAGGACAAGAGACCCAGTACTTC. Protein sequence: CSVGVGGQETQYF.

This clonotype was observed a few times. The CDR3 bases are TGTGCCAGCAAGAACTATGGCTACACCTTC. It is translated as CASKNYGYTF. The chain joins TRBV2 to TRBJ1-2; D not resolved. CDR3 length: 10 residues. CDR1 is SNHLY and CDR2 is FYNNEI in the germline V gene. V lost 7 bases and J lost 2, with 2 bases in between. Using reference TRBV2 and TRBJ1-2 for the parts outside the CDR3, the full variable domain is EPEVTQTPSHQVTQMGQEVILRCVPISNHLYFYWYRQILGQKVEFLVSFYNNEISEKSEIFDDQFSVERPDGSNFTLKIRSTKLEDSAMYFCASKNYGYTFGSGTRLTVV.

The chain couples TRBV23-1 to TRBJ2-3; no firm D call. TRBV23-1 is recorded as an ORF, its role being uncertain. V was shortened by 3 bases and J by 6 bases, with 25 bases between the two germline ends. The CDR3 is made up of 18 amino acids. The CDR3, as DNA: TGCGCCAGCAGTCACCCGGGTTTTAACAAACTGACGCCCGATACGCAGTATTTT. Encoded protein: CASSHPGFNKLTPDTQYF.

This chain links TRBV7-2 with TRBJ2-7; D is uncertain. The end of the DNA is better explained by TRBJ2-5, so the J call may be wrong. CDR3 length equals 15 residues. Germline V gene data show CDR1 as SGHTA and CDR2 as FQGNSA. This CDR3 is CASSTADTGLETQYF. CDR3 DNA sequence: TGTGCCAGCAGCACAGCAGACACCGGGTTGGAGACCCAGTACTTC.

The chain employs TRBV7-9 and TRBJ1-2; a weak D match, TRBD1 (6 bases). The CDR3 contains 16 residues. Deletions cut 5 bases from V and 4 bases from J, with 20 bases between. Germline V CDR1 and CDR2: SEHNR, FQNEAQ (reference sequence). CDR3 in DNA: TGTGCCAGCAGCCCGGACCCAGGGGAGCGGGGCTATGGCTACACCTTC. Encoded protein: CASSPDPGERGYGYTF.

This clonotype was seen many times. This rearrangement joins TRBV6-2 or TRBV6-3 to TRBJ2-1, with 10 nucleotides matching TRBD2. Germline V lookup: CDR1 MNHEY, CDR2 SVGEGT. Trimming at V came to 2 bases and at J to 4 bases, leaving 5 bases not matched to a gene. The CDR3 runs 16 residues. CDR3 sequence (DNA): TGTGCCAGCAGTTACCGGACTAGCGGATCTTACAATGAGCAGTTCTTC. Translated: CASSYRTSGSYNEQFF.

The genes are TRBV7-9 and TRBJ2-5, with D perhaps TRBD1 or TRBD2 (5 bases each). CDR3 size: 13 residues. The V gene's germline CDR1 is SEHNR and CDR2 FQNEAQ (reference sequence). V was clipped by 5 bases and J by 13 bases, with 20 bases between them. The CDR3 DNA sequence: TGTGCCAGCAGCCCTGGGGCCGGGAATGAGCGGTACTTC. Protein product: CASSPGAGNERYF.

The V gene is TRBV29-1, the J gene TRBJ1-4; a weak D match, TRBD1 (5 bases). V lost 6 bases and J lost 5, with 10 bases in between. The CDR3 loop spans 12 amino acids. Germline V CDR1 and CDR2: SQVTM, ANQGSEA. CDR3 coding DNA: TGCAGCGTGGTCCGGGACAATGAAAAACTGTTTTTT. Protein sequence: CSVVRDNEKLFF.

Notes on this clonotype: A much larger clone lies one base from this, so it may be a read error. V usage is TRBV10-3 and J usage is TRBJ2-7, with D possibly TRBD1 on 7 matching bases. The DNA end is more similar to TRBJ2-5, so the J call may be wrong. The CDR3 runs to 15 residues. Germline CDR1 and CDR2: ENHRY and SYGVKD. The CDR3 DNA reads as TGTGCCATCAGTGAGGCAGGGGGACTCGAAGAGACCCAGTACTTC. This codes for CAISEAGGLEETQYF.

CDR3 nucleotide sequence: TGTGCCAGCAGAGAAGAGGTTAGCTCCTACAATGAGCAGTACTTC. This codes for CASREEVSSYNEQYF. V usage is TRBV11-2 and J usage is TRBJ2-1; D unresolved. The J call is uncertain, as TRBJ2-7 better fits the DNA end. CDR1 and CDR2 from the germline V gene are SGHAT and FQNNGV. The CDR3 loop spans 15 amino acids.

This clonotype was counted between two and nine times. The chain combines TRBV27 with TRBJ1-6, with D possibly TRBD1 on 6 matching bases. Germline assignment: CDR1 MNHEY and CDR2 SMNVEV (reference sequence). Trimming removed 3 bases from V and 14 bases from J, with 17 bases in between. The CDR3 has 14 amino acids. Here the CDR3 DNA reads TGTGCCAGCAGTTTGGACAGTGGGCAAGGATCCCTCCACTTT. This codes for CASSLDSGQGSLHF.

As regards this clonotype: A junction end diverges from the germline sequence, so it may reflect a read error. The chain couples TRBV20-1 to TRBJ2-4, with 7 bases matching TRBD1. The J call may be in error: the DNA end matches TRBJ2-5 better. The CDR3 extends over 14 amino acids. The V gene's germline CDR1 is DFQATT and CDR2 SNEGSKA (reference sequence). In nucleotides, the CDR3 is TGCAGCGCTACTGATACAGGGGCGCAAGAGACCCAGTACTTC. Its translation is CSATDTGAQETQYF.

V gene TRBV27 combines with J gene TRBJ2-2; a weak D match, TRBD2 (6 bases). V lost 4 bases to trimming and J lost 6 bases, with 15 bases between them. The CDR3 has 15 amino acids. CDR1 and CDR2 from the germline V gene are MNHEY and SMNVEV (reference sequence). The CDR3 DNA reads TGTGCCAGCAGTTCGACCACTAGCTTCTCCGGGGAGCTGTTTTTT. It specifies CASSSTTSFSGELFF.

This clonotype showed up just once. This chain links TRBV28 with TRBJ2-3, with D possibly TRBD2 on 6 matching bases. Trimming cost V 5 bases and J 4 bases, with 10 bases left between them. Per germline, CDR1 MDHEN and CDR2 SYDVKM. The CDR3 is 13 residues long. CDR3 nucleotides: TGTGCCAGCAGTCGCCCGGGGGCAGATACGCAGTATTTT. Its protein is CASSRPGADTQYF.

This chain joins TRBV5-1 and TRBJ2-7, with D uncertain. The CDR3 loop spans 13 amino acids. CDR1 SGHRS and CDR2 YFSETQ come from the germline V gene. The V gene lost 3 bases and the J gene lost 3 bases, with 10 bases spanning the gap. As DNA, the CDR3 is TGCGCCAGCAGCTCCGGAGATTTCTACGAGCAGTACTTC. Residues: CASSSGDFYEQYF.

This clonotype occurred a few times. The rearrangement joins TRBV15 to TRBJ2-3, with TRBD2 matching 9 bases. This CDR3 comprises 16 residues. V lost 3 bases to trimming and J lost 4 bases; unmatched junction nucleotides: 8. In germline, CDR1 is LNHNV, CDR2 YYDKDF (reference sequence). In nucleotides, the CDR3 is TGTGCCACCAGCAGCCGCGGGAGGGCCGGGGCAGATACGCAGTATTTT. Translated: CATSSRGRAGADTQYF.

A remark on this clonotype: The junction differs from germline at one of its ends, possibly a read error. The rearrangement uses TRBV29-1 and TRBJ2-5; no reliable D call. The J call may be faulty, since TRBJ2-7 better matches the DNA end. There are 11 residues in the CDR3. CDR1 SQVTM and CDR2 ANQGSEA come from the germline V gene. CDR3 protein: CSVEESFEQYF. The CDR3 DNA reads TGCAGCGTTGAAGAGTCCTTCGAGCAGTACTTC.

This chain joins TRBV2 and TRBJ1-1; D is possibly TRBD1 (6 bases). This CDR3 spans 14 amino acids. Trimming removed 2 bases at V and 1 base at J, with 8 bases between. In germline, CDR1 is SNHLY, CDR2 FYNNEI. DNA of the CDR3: TGTGCCAGCAGTGAACGGGGGCAGAACACTGAAGCTTTCTTT. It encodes CASSERGQNTEAFF. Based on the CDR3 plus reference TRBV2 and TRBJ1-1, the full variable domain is EPEVTQTPSHQVTQMGQEVILRCVPISNHLYFYWYRQILGQKVEFLVSFYNNEISEKSEIFDDQFSVERPDGSNFTLKIRSTKLEDSAMYFCASSERGQNTEAFFGQGTRLTVV.

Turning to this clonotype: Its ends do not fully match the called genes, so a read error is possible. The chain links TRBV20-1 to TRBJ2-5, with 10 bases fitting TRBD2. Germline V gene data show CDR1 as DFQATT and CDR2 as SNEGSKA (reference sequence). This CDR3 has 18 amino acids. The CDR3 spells CSARDPFLAGDKQEAQYF. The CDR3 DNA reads TGCAGTGCTAGAGATCCCTTCCTAGCGGGAGACAAACAAGAGGCCCAGTACTTC.

CDR3 sequence reads: CASSQVPTQYEQYF. In DNA, the CDR3 is TGCGCCAGCAGCCAAGTACCTACCCAATACGAGCAGTACTTC. The chain joins TRBV4-1 to TRBJ2-7; no reliable D call. Trimming removed 1 base from V and 4 bases from J, with 11 bases in between. The CDR3 is 14 amino acids. Germline assignment: CDR1 MGHRA and CDR2 YSYEKL.